This TCR beta chain is from a study of T cell repertoires in aging, cancer and after chemotherapy. On the study more broadly: Six age groups, ranging from 30 or younger to 70 or older, included the donors. Repeat sampling of healthy donors over several months to years showed clear clonal overlap.

Peripheral blood genomic DNA, not sorted cells or RNA, was the template. Trimming cost V 5 bases and J 7 bases, with 14 bases left between them. The CDR3 has 12 residues. CDR1 is DFQATT and CDR2 is SNEGSKA in the germline V gene (reference sequence). This clonotype is medium-sized. Its cognate antigen is unknown. Rearranged V-D-J TRB sequences were amplified with a mixed TRB-A/B primer pool. TCRdb called the multiplex PCR reads again in MiXCR, with one record for every CDR3 protein. This sample has about 11,000 distinct CDR3 sequences, with roughly a quarter found just once. Regarding the study as a whole: Across the chemotherapy interval, each cancer cohort showed higher median generation probability, suggesting thymic rebound.

The gene calls are TRBV20-1 and TRBJ1-2; D gene uncertain. This clonotype was obtained from a human donor in good health. The sequenced sample was blood. CDR3 DNA sequence: TGCAGTGCTCTTGGGAGGCCCGGTGGCTACACCTTC. Translation gives CSALGRPGGYTF.